One and the same sample provided the 30 T cell receptor beta chains below, sequenced in a study of T cells in Graves' hyperthyroidism and ophthalmopathy. What was amplified from RNA transcripts were TCR beta CDR3 regions. A first-round RT-PCR of the TCR CDR3 used the HTBI primer set. TCRdb re-called the multiplex PCR reads through MiXCR, storing one row per CDR3 protein. The data show approximately 400,000 distinct CDR3 sequences, with over 12% seen just once and over 25% held by the top ten. Sequenced material: blood. The receptor source for this set is a man in his forties or fifties with Graves' ophthalmopathy.

This chain uses TRBV4-1 with TRBJ2-2, with D unclear. In germline, CDR1 is MGHRA, CDR2 YSYEKL. V was clipped by 4 bases and J by 1 base, with 13 bases between them. CDR3 length: 16 amino acids. CDR3 region: CASSPPESWNTGELFF. The CDR3 bases are TGCGCCAGCAGCCCACCGGAAAGTTGGAACACCGGGGAGCTGTTTTTT.

This clonotype was detected ten times or more. The genes are TRBV7-9 and TRBJ2-7; unclear D gene. CDR1 is SEHNR and CDR2 is FQNEAQ in the germline V gene (reference sequence). V lost 6 bases and J 5 bases, leaving 20 bases between the germline ends. The CDR3 spans 15 residues. CDR3 in amino acids: CASSSPSLPVHEQYF. CDR3 sequence (DNA): TGTGCCAGCAGTTCGCCTTCACTCCCAGTCCACGAGCAGTACTTC. The full variable domain, its missing parts supplied by reference TRBV7-9 and TRBJ2-7, is DTGVSQNPRHKITKRGQNVTFRCDPISEHNRLYWYRQTLGQGPEFLTYFQNEAQLEKSRLLSDRFSAERPKGSFSTLEIQRTEQGDSAMYLCASSSPSLPVHEQYFGPGTRLTVT.

J is TRBJ2-1 and V is TRBV7-3; D possibly uses TRBD1 or TRBD2 (5 bases each). The CDR3 runs to 15 residues. V was pared by 2 bases and J by 3 bases, with 11 bases between. Germline V lookup: CDR1 SGHTA, CDR2 FQGTGA. CDR3 protein: CASSLQSGSYNEQFF. In DNA form, the CDR3 reads TGTGCCAGCAGCTTACAGTCAGGGAGCTACAATGAGCAGTTCTTC.

This clonotype turned up a few times. The CDR3 region is CASSTPGYEQYF. The CDR3 DNA reads as TGTGCCAGCAGTACCCCGGGGTACGAGCAGTACTTC. The chain recombines TRBV12-3 or TRBV12-4 with TRBJ2-7; TRBD2 is a possible D gene (5 bases). Between the trimmed V and J ends, which lost 5 bases and 4 bases, there was a span of 9 bases. This CDR3 spans 12 amino acids.

V is TRBV30 and J is TRBJ1-1; no clear D gene. The V end lost 5 bases, the J end lost 1 base, and 5 bases lay between the germline ends. The CDR3 is 11 amino acids. Germline values: CDR1 GTSNPN, CDR2 SVGIG (reference sequence). CDR3 DNA: TGTGCCTGGTCTAAGAACACTGAAGCTTTCTTT. It encodes CAWSKNTEAFF.

About this clonotype itself: At one of its ends the junction is not consistent with the germline gene, which may arise from a read error. This chain connects TRBV7-2 to TRBJ2-5, with D possibly being TRBD1 or TRBD2 (6 bases each). The germline V gene encodes CDR1 SGHTA and CDR2 FQGNSA. The CDR3 has 12 amino acids. CDR3 sequence reads: CARSRDIGSGYF. In DNA, the CDR3 is TGTGCCCGCAGCCGGGACATCGGGAGCGGGTACTTC. The whole variable domain, filled in from reference TRBV7-2 and TRBJ2-5, reads GAGVSQSPSNKVTEKGKDVELRCDPISGHTALYWYRQSLGQGLEFLIYFQGNSAPDKSGLPSDRFSAERTGGSVSTLTIQRTQQEDSAVYLCARSRDIGSGYFGPGTRLLVL.

This clonotype was counted between two and nine times. The J gene is TRBJ2-1, the V gene TRBV12-3 or TRBV12-4, with a weak D call TRBD2 (5 bases). The CDR3 runs to 18 residues. Trimming removed 1 base from V and 2 bases from J, with 18 bases in between. The CDR3 sequence: CASSLVGRRRNPYNEQFF. CDR3 sequence (DNA): TGTGCCAGCAGTTTAGTTGGCCGGCGGAGGAATCCCTACAATGAGCAGTTCTTC.

This clonotype was picked up many times. The V gene is TRBV6-2 or TRBV6-3, the J gene TRBJ1-1; D is undetermined. The germline V gene encodes CDR1 MNHEY and CDR2 SVGEGT. Trimming pared 8 bases from V and 1 base from J, leaving 11 bases between. CDR3 length: 13 residues. The CDR3: CASEDKPNTEAFF. The CDR3 nucleotides are TGTGCCAGCGAAGACAAGCCGAACACTGAAGCTTTCTTT.

The chain employs TRBV20-1 and TRBJ1-1; tentatively, D is TRBD1 (5 bases). The CDR3 extends over 12 amino acids. The ends were cut back, 6 bases at V and 7 bases at J, with 15 bases in the middle. Looked up from germline, CDR1 is DFQATT and CDR2 is SNEGSKA (reference sequence). In nucleotides, the CDR3 is TGCAGTGCGAACGGGGGGGTAGGTGAAGCTTTCTTT. It is translated as CSANGGVGEAFF.

This clonotype was picked up many times. V usage is TRBV29-1 and J usage is TRBJ2-3; a weak D match, TRBD2 (6 bases). CDR1 is SQVTM and CDR2 is ANQGSEA in the germline V gene. The V and J ends lost 5 bases and 4 bases respectively, with 13 bases between them. The CDR3 is 13 residues long. The CDR3 nucleotides are TGCAGCGTTTTAACGCTAGCGTCAGATACGCAGTATTTT. It encodes CSVLTLASDTQYF.

At least ten counts were recorded for this clonotype. The V and J genes are TRBV29-1 and TRBJ2-3; no clear D gene. Trimming cost V 3 bases and J 2 bases, with 9 bases left between them. The CDR3 consists of 13 residues. CDR1 and CDR2 from the germline V gene are SQVTM and ANQGSEA. The CDR3 spells CSVDLGPTDTQYF. The CDR3 DNA reads as TGCAGCGTTGATTTAGGTCCCACAGATACGCAGTATTTT.

This clonotype was counted ten times or more. The genes are TRBV20-1 and TRBJ2-7; 9 nucleotides align to TRBD2. J was trimmed by 3 bases and V by 7 bases; bases with no gene match: 7. The CDR3 loop spans 13 amino acids. Germline loops: CDR1 DFQATT, CDR2 SNEGSKA (reference sequence). The CDR3 coding sequence is TGCAGTGTTATAGCGGGAGCGATCTACGAGCAGTACTTC. Translated: CSVIAGAIYEQYF.

This clonotype was seen many times. The rearrangement uses TRBV20-1 and TRBJ2-3, with 9 positions matching TRBD2. The length of the CDR3 is 15 residues. V lost 6 bases, J lost 4 bases, and 11 bases stayed unmatched. CDR1 and CDR2 from the germline V gene are DFQATT and SNEGSKA (reference sequence). DNA for the CDR3: TGCAGTGCCGAATCTAGCGGGAAGAACCCAGATACGCAGTATTTT. It specifies CSAESSGKNPDTQYF.

Judged by abundance, this clonotype is medium-sized. V is TRBV10-3 and J is TRBJ2-1; 8 positions match TRBD2. The CDR3 has 12 residues. Germline V lookup: CDR1 ENHRY, CDR2 SYGVKD. V gave up 6 bases and J gave up 5 bases; unmatched junction bases: 0. CDR3 sequence: CAIRGLDNEQFF. CDR3 in DNA: TGTGCCATCAGGGGACTAGACAATGAGCAGTTCTTC.

This sequence joins TRBV10-3 and TRBJ2-3; the D call may be TRBD1 or TRBD2 (5 bases each). Germline CDR1 ENHRY, CDR2 SYGVKD. V lost 4 bases and J lost 1, with 9 bases in between. This CDR3 spans 14 amino acids. The CDR3 loop is CAISAGDRTDTQYF. CDR3 DNA sequence: TGTGCCATCAGTGCCGGGGACCGCACAGATACGCAGTATTTT.

In its sample, this clonotype was seen a few times. The gene calls are TRBV5-1 and TRBJ1-4; tentatively, D is TRBD1 (6 bases). V was clipped by 4 bases and J by 0 bases, with 19 bases between them. The CDR3 contains 18 residues. The germline gives CDR1 SGHRS, CDR2 YFSETQ. CDR3 loop: CASSTGTSADTTNEKLFF. CDR3 DNA: TGCGCCAGCAGCACAGGGACATCGGCAGACACAACTAATGAAAAACTGTTTTTT.

This clonotype showed up many times. The gene calls are TRBV11-3 and TRBJ2-1; a weak D match, TRBD2 (7 bases). Trimming pared 2 bases from V and 9 bases from J, leaving 11 bases between. This CDR3 is built from 13 residues. Germline CDR1 and CDR2: SGHNT and YENEEA. The CDR3 region has the DNA TGTGCCAGCAGCTTAAGGGGGGGGATTGAGCAGTTCTTC. Translation gives CASSLRGGIEQFF.

This clonotype has ten or more counts. The genes are TRBV5-1 and TRBJ2-3; 10 bases align to TRBD2. After removal of 2 bases from V and 3 bases from J, the junction contained 3 bases not matched to a gene. Germline CDR1 reads SGHRS; CDR2 reads YFSETQ. The CDR3 extends over 15 amino acids. CDR3 nucleotide sequence: TGCGCCAGCAGCTTACGGACTAGCGGAACAGATACGCAGTATTTT. Translated: CASSLRTSGTDTQYF.

V and J are TRBV24-1 and TRBJ2-1, with 11 positions matching TRBD2. The CDR3 is made up of 18 amino acids. V shed 4 bases, J shed 4 bases, and the junction held 11 bases outside the gene matches. Germline CDR1 is KGHDR and CDR2 is SFDVKD. In nucleotides, the CDR3 is TGTGCCACCAGTGACCCGACCCGACTAGCGGGGCTATACAATGAGCAGTTCTTC. Translation: CATSDPTRLAGLYNEQFF.

In this sample, this clonotype turned up many times. The V and J genes are TRBV28 and TRBJ2-7; D gene unclear. V lost 6 bases, J lost 2 bases, and 14 bases lay in between. Germline V gene sequence: CDR1 MDHEN, CDR2 SYDVKM. There are 14 residues in the CDR3. The CDR3 DNA sequence: TGTGCCAGCAGCTTCCGCCCGTACGCCTACGAGCAGTACTTC. Translated: CASSFRPYAYEQYF. Full variable domain (outside the CDR3, taken from reference TRBV28 and TRBJ2-7): DVKVTQSSRYLVKRTGEKVFLECVQDMDHENMFWYRQDPGLGLRLIYFSYDVKMKEKGDIPEGYSVSREKKERFSLILESASTNQTSMYLCASSFRPYAYEQYFGPGTRLTVT.

This clonotype appeared many times. The DNA for the CDR3 is TGTGCCAGCAGCCAGGGGGGATACGAGCAGTACTTC. The encoded protein is CASSQGGYEQYF. The V call is TRBV28, the J call TRBJ2-7, with D possibly TRBD1 on 7 matching bases. The germline V gene encodes CDR1 MDHEN and CDR2 SYDVKM. The CDR3 runs 12 residues. V was shortened by 6 bases and J by 4 bases, with 10 bases between the two germline ends.

J is TRBJ2-1 and V is TRBV5-1; 7 nucleotides line up with TRBD2. Trimming at V came to 9 bases and at J to 0 bases, leaving 12 bases not matched to a gene. The CDR3 is made up of 16 amino acids. From germline, CDR1 is SGHRS and CDR2 YFSETQ. The CDR3 sequence: CATLPAGGGSYNEQFF. CDR3 coding DNA: TGCGCCACCCTCCCCGCGGGCGGGGGCTCCTACAATGAGCAGTTCTTC.

V is TRBV6-1 and J is TRBJ2-5; D may be TRBD1 (5 bases). The V end lost 7 bases, the J end lost 9 bases, and 24 bases lay between the germline ends. The CDR3 runs to 15 residues. Germline CDR1 reads MNHNS; CDR2 reads SASEGT. CDR3 in amino acids: CASIDRVDSIGAQYF. The CDR3 DNA reads as TGTGCCAGCATTGATCGGGTCGACAGCATTGGGGCCCAGTACTTC.

The chain combines TRBV20-1 with TRBJ2-3; 13 nucleotides match TRBD2. Germline CDR1 is DFQATT and CDR2 is SNEGSKA (reference sequence). J lost 4 bases, V lost 5 bases, and 3 bases had no gene match. This CDR3 has 14 residues. This CDR3 reads CSAGGLAGADTQYF. DNA for the CDR3: TGCAGTGCTGGCGGACTAGCGGGAGCAGATACGCAGTATTTT.

This clonotype was picked up many times. The V and J genes are TRBV25-1 and TRBJ2-1, with 9 bases fitting TRBD1. Trimming at V came to 4 bases and at J to 4 bases, leaving 5 bases not matched to a gene. The CDR3 loop spans 15 amino acids. Germline V gene lookup returns CDR1 MGHDK and CDR2 SYGVNS. The CDR3 DNA sequence: TGTGCCAGCAGTGCGGGACAGGGAACTTACAATGAGCAGTTCTTC. Residues: CASSAGQGTYNEQFF.

On this clonotype itself: This sequence may be a read error, since a much larger clone differs from it by one base. This chain connects TRBV9 to TRBJ2-3; D gene ambiguous. Germline V gene lookup returns CDR1 SGDLS and CDR2 YYNGEE. Trimming cost V 0 bases and J 3 bases, with 2 bases left between them. CDR3 length: 12 residues. The CDR3 loop is CASSVETDTQYF. CDR3 nucleotides: TGTGCCAGCAGCGTAGAGACAGATACGCAGTATTTT.

This clonotype was counted ten times or more. This chain connects TRBV7-8 to TRBJ2-7; possible D gene TRBD2, 7 bases. The CDR3 covers 15 residues. CDR1 and CDR2 (germline): SGHVS, FQNEAQ. The V end was cut by 5 bases, the J end by 9 bases, with 23 bases between. CDR3 nucleotides: TGTGCCAGCAGCCCGGTGGCGGGGGCCAAAGGTGGGCAGTACTTC. Translation: CASSPVAGAKGGQYF.

This clonotype was seen at least ten times. The CDR3 loop is CASSLAQTSRTTGELFF. The CDR3 region has the DNA TGCGCCAGCAGCTTGGCACAGACCTCCAGGACCACCGGGGAGCTGTTTTTT. The chain uses TRBV5-1 and TRBJ2-2; D is unresolved. CDR1 and CDR2 (germline): SGHRS, YFSETQ. Trimming shortened V by 0 bases and J by 4 bases, and 16 bases separated the two germline ends. This CDR3 comprises 17 residues.

This clonotype was detected many times. The chain uses TRBV5-1 and TRBJ2-1; the D gene is possibly TRBD1 (5 bases). The CDR3 consists of 14 residues. Trimming removed 4 bases at V and 7 bases at J, with 15 bases between. Germline-derived CDR1 and CDR2 are SGHRS and YFSETQ. CDR3 sequence: CASSPDQGNNEQFF. Written as DNA, the CDR3 is TGCGCCAGCAGCCCTGACCAGGGAAATAATGAGCAGTTCTTC.

This clonotype has ten or more counts. V usage is TRBV6-5 and J usage is TRBJ1-2, with 7 bases aligning to TRBD1. The CDR3 runs 14 residues. Germline CDR1 MNHEY, CDR2 SVGAGI. Losses at the gene ends were 0 bases for V and 4 bases for J; bases not matched to a gene: 2. This CDR3 reads CASSYSQGRYGYTF. CDR3 DNA sequence: TGTGCCAGCAGTTACTCACAGGGGCGCTATGGCTACACCTTC.